The 13 T cell receptor beta chains below come from one sample, sequenced in a study of T-cell reconstitution after alpha-beta-depleted transplantation in children. This sample's TCRbeta library carried unique molecular identifier barcodes. Using its own MiXCR run on the PCR reads, TCRdb lists one record per CDR3 protein. The sample consists of approximately 240,000 distinct CDR3 sequences, around 9.5% of them appearing once. The starting material was PBMCs from the stem cell graft donor, obtained from the stem cell graft. These receptors came from a human donor who donated a stem cell graft to a child with acute lymphoblastic leukemia.

The CDR3 coding sequence is TGCAGCGTTGACGGGGGGCGAGGTCAGCCCCAGCATTTT. Translation gives CSVDGGRGQPQHF. The chain links TRBV29-1 to TRBJ1-5; D possibly corresponds to TRBD1 (6 bases). The CDR3 covers 13 residues. V was clipped by 3 bases and J by 6 bases, with 12 bases between them. The germline V gene has CDR1 SQVTM and CDR2 ANQGSEA.

This clonotype was seen at least ten times. This chain connects TRBV15 to TRBJ1-1; weak D call: TRBD1 (6 bases). V lost 2 bases, J lost 0 bases, and 7 bases lay in between. The CDR3 runs to 14 residues. Germline lookup yields CDR1 LNHNV and CDR2 YYDKDF (reference sequence). CDR3: CATSRRGVNTEAFF. The CDR3 bases are TGTGCCACCAGCAGAAGGGGGGTGAACACTGAAGCTTTCTTT.

The J gene is TRBJ1-1, the V gene TRBV2; no clear D gene. Germline assignment: CDR1 SNHLY and CDR2 FYNNEI. The CDR3 is 13 amino acids. Trimming removed 4 bases at V and 4 bases at J, with 10 bases between. CDR3 residues: CASSAPWATEAFF. The CDR3 DNA reads as TGTGCCAGCAGTGCCCCCTGGGCCACTGAAGCTTTCTTT. The whole variable domain, remainder taken from reference TRBV2 and TRBJ1-1, is EPEVTQTPSHQVTQMGQEVILRCVPISNHLYFYWYRQILGQKVEFLVSFYNNEISEKSEIFDDQFSVERPDGSNFTLKIRSTKLEDSAMYFCASSAPWATEAFFGQGTRLTVV.

The table lists this clonotype with many counts. The chain joins TRBV20-1 to TRBJ1-2; the D gene is possibly TRBD1 (6 bases). Trimming pared 3 bases from V and 0 bases from J, leaving 14 bases between. Germline V CDR1 and CDR2: DFQATT, SNEGSKA (reference sequence). This CDR3 is built from 15 residues. The CDR3 spells CSASPQDSPNYGYTF. CDR3 bases: TGCAGTGCTAGCCCCCAGGACAGTCCTAACTATGGCTACACCTTC.

This clonotype has only a few counts. J is TRBJ2-3 and V is TRBV21-1; the listed D gene, TRBD2, was not tested against the DNA. TRBV21-1 is tagged as a pseudogene. The CDR3 contains 17 residues. This chain's CDR3 is CASSKDLAGGSTDTQYF. CDR3 bases: TGTGCCAGCAGCAAAGATTTGGCGGGGGGGAGCACAGATACGCAGTATTTT.

This clonotype was counted many times. V usage is TRBV6-5 and J usage is TRBJ1-6; a possible D gene is TRBD1 (5 bases). Trimming left V 0 bases short and J 8 bases short, with 14 bases between. Germline V CDR1 and CDR2: MNHEY, SVGAGI. The CDR3 extends over 16 amino acids. The CDR3 region has the DNA TGTGCCAGCAGTTACTCTACCTTGGGGGGTGATTCACCCCTCCACTTT. Translation gives CASSYSTLGGDSPLHF.

Comments on this clonotype: A much larger clonotype is one base distant, so this may be a read error. V usage is TRBV12-3 or TRBV12-4 and J usage is TRBJ1-6; 7 bases are shared with TRBD1. This CDR3 has 14 amino acids. With V trimmed by 5 bases and J by 5 bases, 3 bases remained unmatched. The CDR3 here is CASSDDRDNSPLHF. CDR3 bases: TGTGCCAGCAGTGACGACAGGGATAATTCACCCCTCCACTTT.

This clonotype has a handful of counts. This chain links TRBV13 with TRBJ1-6, with 7 bases lining up with TRBD1. The CDR3 totals 16 residues. From germline, CDR1 is PRHDT and CDR2 FYEKMQ (reference sequence). V lost 4 bases to trimming and J lost 7 bases; unmatched junction nucleotides: 10. CDR3 in DNA: TGTGCCAGCAGCTCACAAACAGGGGAGGCCAATTCACCCCTCCACTTT. It yields the protein CASSSQTGEANSPLHF.

This clonotype has just a few counts. V usage is TRBV3-1 and J usage is TRBJ1-5, with D unresolved. The germline V gene encodes CDR1 LGHDT and CDR2 YNNKEL (reference sequence). The V and J ends lost 2 bases and 5 bases respectively, with 16 bases between them. This CDR3 has 16 residues. For the CDR3, the DNA is TGTGCCAGCAGCCAAAATGACCCTCGGGGATATCAGCCCCAGCATTTT. Protein product: CASSQNDPRGYQPQHF.

Many counts were recorded for this clonotype. CDR3 coding DNA: TGTGCCAGCAGCAATCCCCGACTAGCGGGGGGGCGAGCCACCGGGGAGCTGTTTTTT. Its translation is CASSNPRLAGGRATGELFF. The chain employs TRBV7-9 and TRBJ2-2, with 14 bases identical to TRBD2. Trimming took 5 bases from V and 4 from J; bases not matched to a gene: 12. The CDR3 spans 19 residues. The germline CDR1 and CDR2 sequences are SEHNR and FQNEAQ (reference sequence).

This clonotype was counted between two and nine times. The rearrangement joins TRBV7-9 to TRBJ2-7; D might be TRBD1 (5 bases). The V and J ends lost 7 bases and 4 bases respectively, with 26 bases between them. The germline CDR1 and CDR2 sequences are SEHNR and FQNEAQ (reference sequence). This CDR3 is 17 amino acids long. The CDR3 reads CASTPTAHKQDGYEQYF. CDR3 coding DNA: TGTGCCAGCACCCCCACCGCACACAAACAGGATGGGTACGAGCAGTACTTC.

This clonotype occurred many times. The gene calls are TRBV3-1 and TRBJ2-1; D is unclear. The V gene's germline CDR1 is LGHDT and CDR2 YNNKEL (reference sequence). The CDR3 has 13 amino acids. Trimming removed 3 bases at V and 6 bases at J, with 9 bases between. The CDR3 reads CASSHSPVNEQFF. The CDR3 coding sequence is TGTGCCAGCAGCCATTCCCCAGTCAATGAGCAGTTCTTC.

This clonotype was detected a few times. This chain uses TRBV20-1 with TRBJ1-6; D gene uncertain. This CDR3 spans 12 amino acids. Germline CDR1 and CDR2: DFQATT and SNEGSKA (reference sequence). Trimming left V 7 bases short and J 6 bases short, with 10 bases between. The CDR3 region has the DNA TGCAGTGTAGGTGAAATTAATTCACCCCTCCACTTT. Its protein is CSVGEINSPLHF.